Presented here are 18 T cell receptor beta chains from one specimen sequenced in a study of cytomegalovirus exposure and HLA in healthy donors. The PCR ran on 60 Vbeta and 13 Jbeta primers. Produced via immunoSEQ multiplex PCR; TCRdb's table is partial and in-frame only. Of over 150,000 clones in the sample, roughly 79% were seen once. Sequencing used PBMCs. The receptors stem from a male donor in good health and CMV-seronegative.

This sequence joins TRBV6-5 and TRBJ1-1; D ambiguous. Trimming left V 2 bases short and J 1 base short, with 11 bases between. The CDR3 spans 15 residues. Germline V gene lookup returns CDR1 MNHEY and CDR2 SVGAGI. The CDR3 protein is CASSYNTDPNTEAFF. The CDR3 DNA is TGTGCCAGCAGTTACAACACAGACCCGAACACTGAAGCTTTCTTT.

A few counts support this clone. CDR3 DNA: TGTGCCAGCAGCGGGGGGAGCGACAATGAGCAGTTCTTC. Amino acids: CASSGGSDNEQFF. The chain has TRBV11-3 and TRBJ2-1; D possibly corresponds to TRBD2 (6 bases). Germline-derived CDR1 and CDR2 are SGHNT and YENEEA. The CDR3 is 13 residues long. Trimming shortened V by 5 bases and J by 5 bases, and 10 bases separated the two germline ends.

This rearrangement joins TRBV4-1 to TRBJ1-2, with TRBD1 identical over 11 bases. Looked up from germline, CDR1 is MGHRA and CDR2 is YSYEKL. The CDR3 is 15 amino acids. V shed 3 bases and J 7 bases; nucleotides not matched to a gene: 7. The CDR3 DNA is TGCGCCAGCAGCCAGACAGGACAGGGGGCGTGTGGCTACACCTTC. Encoded protein: CASSQTGQGACGYTF.

The chain combines TRBV6-6 with TRBJ2-1; D is perhaps TRBD2 (5 bases). This CDR3 comprises 15 residues. CDR1 is MNHNY, CDR2 SVGAGI, per germline (reference sequence). Trimming removed 6 bases from V and 2 bases from J, with 14 bases in between. The CDR3 bases are TGTGCCAGCAGAGTTCAGCGGACGACCTACAATGAGCAGTTCTTC. It yields the protein CASRVQRTTYNEQFF.

The chain joins TRBV2 to TRBJ1-2; 8 bases are a match to TRBD1. This CDR3 is built from 14 residues. The V segment lost 4 bases and the J segment 0 bases; nucleotides outside the gene matches: 1. Germline CDR1 and CDR2: SNHLY and FYNNEI. CDR3 coding DNA: TGTGCCAGCAGTGGGACAGGGACTAACTATGGCTACACCTTC. Its protein product is CASSGTGTNYGYTF.

The rearrangement uses TRBV25-1 and TRBJ1-6; weak D call: TRBD1 (5 bases). The V end was cut by 6 bases, the J end by 14 bases, with 20 bases between. Looked up from germline, CDR1 is MGHDK and CDR2 is SYGVNS. This CDR3 has 14 amino acids. CDR3 sequence: CASRGWTPLSSLHF. The CDR3, as DNA: TGTGCCAGCAGGGGATGGACACCGCTTTCTTCCCTCCACTTT.

The chain joins TRBV6-1 to TRBJ1-5; a weak D match, TRBD1 (6 bases). Trimming took 8 bases from V and 3 from J, leaving 11 bases between them. CDR3 size: 13 residues. Looked up from germline, CDR1 is MNHNS and CDR2 is SASEGT. The DNA for the CDR3 is TGTGCCAGCCGCGGACAGCCCAATCAGCCCCAGCATTTT. Encoded protein: CASRGQPNQPQHF.

Concerning this clone itself: The junction differs from germline at one of its ends, possibly a read error. Other DNA sequences of this sample code for an identical CDR3. This rearrangement joins TRBV30 to TRBJ2-2, with TRBD2 matching over 7 bases. Germline V gene sequence: CDR1 GTSNPN, CDR2 SVGIG (reference sequence). The CDR3 runs 16 residues. CDR3: CAWSVRSGTNTGELFF. CDR3 nucleotide sequence: TGTGCCTGGAGTGTACGGAGCGGGACGAACACCGGGGAGTTGTTTTTT. The whole variable domain, filled in from reference TRBV30 and TRBJ2-2, reads SQTIHQWPATLVQPVGSPLSLECTVEGTSNPNLYWYRQAAGRGLQLLFYSVGIGQISSEVPQNLSASRPQDRQFILSSKKLLLSDSGFYLCAWSVRSGTNTGELFFGEGSRLTVL.

This clone was detected only once. V gene TRBV5-1 combines with J gene TRBJ2-1, with TRBD2 matching 13 bases. This CDR3 has 16 residues. J was trimmed by 5 bases and V by 4 bases; bases with no gene match: 6. Germline assignment: CDR1 SGHRS and CDR2 YFSETQ. CDR3 region: CASSPPGLAGHNEQFF. CDR3 in DNA: TGCGCCAGCAGCCCCCCGGGACTAGCGGGACACAATGAGCAGTTCTTC.

This clone has more than one count but fewer than ten. Other DNA sequences in the same sample also yield this CDR3. This chain links TRBV5-1 with TRBJ1-2, with D possibly matching TRBD1 (6 bases). The CDR3 contains 13 residues. Germline loops: CDR1 SGHRS, CDR2 YFSETQ. Trimming left V 0 bases short and J 8 bases short, with 11 bases between. This chain's CDR3 is CASSLAARGGYTF. The CDR3 bases are TGCGCCAGCAGCTTGGCCGCCAGGGGAGGCTACACCTTC.

This chain joins TRBV6-6 and TRBJ1-5, with TRBD1 identical over 7 bases. V gave up 0 bases and J gave up 6 bases; unmatched junction bases: 2. Germline lookup yields CDR1 MNHNY and CDR2 SVGAGI (reference sequence). The CDR3 sequence is 14 residues long. Here the CDR3 reads CASSYSTGAQPQHF. The CDR3 DNA sequence: TGTGCCAGCAGTTACTCCACAGGGGCTCAGCCCCAGCATTTT.

This chain links TRBV12-5 with TRBJ2-1, with 13 nucleotides matching TRBD2. This CDR3 comprises 22 residues. Looked up from germline, CDR1 is LGHNT and CDR2 is FRNRAP. Trimming took 3 bases from V and 4 from J; bases not matched to a gene: 21. CDR3 region: CASGFRHLLPGLAGHFYNEQFF. The CDR3 region has the DNA TGTGCTAGTGGTTTCCGACACCTACTACCGGGACTAGCGGGGCATTTTTACAATGAGCAGTTCTTC.

The chain joins TRBV19 to TRBJ1-4; maybe TRBD1 (6 bases). Germline V CDR1 and CDR2: LNHDA, SQIVND (reference sequence). The V end lost 8 bases, the J end lost 5 bases, and 12 bases lay between the germline ends. The CDR3 extends over 13 amino acids. The DNA for the CDR3 is TGTGCCAGTGCCGACAGGTTAAATGAAAAACTGTTTTTT. It yields the protein CASADRLNEKLFF.

The chain combines TRBV6-6 with TRBJ2-5; 7 nucleotides agree with TRBD2. The end of the DNA fits TRBJ2-7 better, so the J call may be wrong. The CDR3 contains 15 residues. Germline values: CDR1 MNHNY, CDR2 SVGAGI (reference sequence). CDR3 sequence reads: CASSYSAGASHEQYF. DNA for the CDR3: TGTGCCAGCAGTTACTCTGCGGGAGCGTCCCACGAGCAGTACTTC.

The chain carries TRBV28 and TRBJ2-7, with 7 nucleotides matching TRBD1. The CDR3 runs to 15 residues. V dropped 6 bases and J dropped 3; count of bases not matched to a gene: 11. Germline V gives CDR1 MDHEN, CDR2 SYDVKM. The CDR3 loop reads CASSRGGAYIYEQYF. The DNA of the CDR3 is TGTGCCAGCAGCCGAGGGGGCGCCTACATCTACGAGCAGTACTTC.

The chain carries TRBV6-6 and TRBJ1-2; a possible D gene is TRBD1 (5 bases). The V end was cut by 7 bases, the J end by 7 bases, with 16 bases between. The germline V gene has CDR1 MNHNY and CDR2 SVGAGI (reference sequence). The CDR3 sequence is 13 residues long. Here the CDR3 DNA reads TGTGCCAGCAAGGGAGGAGACAGTGGTGGCTACACCTTC. This sequence encodes CASKGGDSGGYTF.

The sample holds one count of this clone. V and J are TRBV28 and TRBJ2-7; no clear D. With 9 bases removed from V and 0 bases from J, the gap between germline ends came to 12 bases. This CDR3 region has 13 residues. Germline V gene lookup returns CDR1 MDHEN and CDR2 SYDVKM. CDR3 residues: CASINLSSYEQYF. Here the CDR3 DNA reads TGTGCCAGTATTAATTTGAGCTCCTACGAGCAGTACTTC.

This chain joins TRBV30 and TRBJ2-1; TRBD2 aligns across 7 bases. Losses at the gene ends were 5 bases for V and 9 bases for J; bases not matched to a gene: 4. Germline assignment: CDR1 GTSNPN and CDR2 SVGIG (reference sequence). The CDR3 consists of 11 residues. The CDR3 reads CAWAGEGEQFF. In DNA form, the CDR3 reads TGTGCCTGGGCGGGAGAAGGTGAGCAGTTCTTC.